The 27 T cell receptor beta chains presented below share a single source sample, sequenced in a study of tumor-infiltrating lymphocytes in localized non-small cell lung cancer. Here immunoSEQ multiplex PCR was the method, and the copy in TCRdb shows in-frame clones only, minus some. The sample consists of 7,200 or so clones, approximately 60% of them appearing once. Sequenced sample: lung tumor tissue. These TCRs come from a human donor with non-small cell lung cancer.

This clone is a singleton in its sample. The CDR3 DNA reads TGTGCCACCAGCAGAGATTTGGTAGCGGAGACCCAGTACTTC. This translates into CATSRDLVAETQYF. V gene TRBV15 combines with J gene TRBJ2-5; possible D gene TRBD2, 5 bases. The CDR3 has 14 residues. Between the trimmed V and J ends, which lost 0 bases and 5 bases, there was a span of 10 bases. From germline, CDR1 is LNHNV and CDR2 YYDKDF (reference sequence).

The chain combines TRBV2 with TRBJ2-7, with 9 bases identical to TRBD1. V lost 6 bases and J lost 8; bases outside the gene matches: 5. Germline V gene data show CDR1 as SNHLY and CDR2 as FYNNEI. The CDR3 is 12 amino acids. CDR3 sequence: CASRLQGAQQYF. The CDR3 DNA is TGTGCCAGCAGACTACAGGGGGCGCAGCAGTACTTC.

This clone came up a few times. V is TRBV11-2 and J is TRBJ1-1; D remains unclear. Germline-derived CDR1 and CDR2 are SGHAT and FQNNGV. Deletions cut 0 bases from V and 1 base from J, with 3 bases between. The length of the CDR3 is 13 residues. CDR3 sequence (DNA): TGTGCCAGCAGCTTAGACAGGAACACTGAAGCTTTCTTT. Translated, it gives CASSLDRNTEAFF.

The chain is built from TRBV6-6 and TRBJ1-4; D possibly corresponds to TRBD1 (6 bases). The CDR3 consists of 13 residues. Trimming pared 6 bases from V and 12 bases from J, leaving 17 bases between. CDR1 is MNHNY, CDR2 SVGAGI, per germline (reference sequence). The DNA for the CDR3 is TGTGCCAGCAGCACTACTCAGGGGAGTCAACTGTTTTTT. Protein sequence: CASSTTQGSQLFF.

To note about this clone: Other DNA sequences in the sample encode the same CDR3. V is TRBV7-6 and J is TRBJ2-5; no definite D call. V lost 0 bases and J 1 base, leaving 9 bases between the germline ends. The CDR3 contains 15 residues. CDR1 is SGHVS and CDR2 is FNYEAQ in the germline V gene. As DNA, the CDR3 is TGTGCCAGCAGCTTAGCGACCGGCAGCCAAGAGACCCAGTACTTC. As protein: CASSLATGSQETQYF.

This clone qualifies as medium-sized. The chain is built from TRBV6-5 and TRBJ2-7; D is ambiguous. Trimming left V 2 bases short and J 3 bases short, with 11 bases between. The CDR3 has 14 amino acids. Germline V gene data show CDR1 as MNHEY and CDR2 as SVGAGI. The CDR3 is CASSYRVLGYEQYF. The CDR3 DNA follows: TGTGCCAGCAGTTACAGGGTTCTAGGCTACGAGCAGTACTTC.

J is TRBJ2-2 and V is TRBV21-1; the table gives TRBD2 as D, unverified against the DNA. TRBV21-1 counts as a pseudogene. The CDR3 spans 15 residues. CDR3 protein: CASSKERGHTGELFF. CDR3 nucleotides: TGTGCCAGCAGCAAAGAGCGGGGACACACCGGGGAGCTGTTTTTT.

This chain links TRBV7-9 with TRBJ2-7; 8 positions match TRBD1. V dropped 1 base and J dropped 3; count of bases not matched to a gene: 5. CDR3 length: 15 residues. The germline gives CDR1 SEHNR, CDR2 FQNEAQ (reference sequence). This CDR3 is CASSLERTGSYEQYF. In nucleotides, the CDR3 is TGTGCCAGCAGCTTAGAACGGACAGGGAGCTACGAGCAGTACTTC. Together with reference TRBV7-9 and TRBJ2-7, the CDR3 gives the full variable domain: DTGVSQNPRHKITKRGQNVTFRCDPISEHNRLYWYRQTLGQGPEFLTYFQNEAQLEKSRLLSDRFSAERPKGSFSTLEIQRTEQGDSAMYLCASSLERTGSYEQYFGPGTRLTVT.

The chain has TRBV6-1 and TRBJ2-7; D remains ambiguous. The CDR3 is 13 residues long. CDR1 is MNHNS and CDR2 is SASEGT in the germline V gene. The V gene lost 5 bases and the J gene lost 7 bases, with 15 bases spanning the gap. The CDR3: CASSSGLLGEQYF. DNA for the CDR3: TGTGCCAGCAGTTCCGGCCTTTTGGGAGAGCAGTACTTC.

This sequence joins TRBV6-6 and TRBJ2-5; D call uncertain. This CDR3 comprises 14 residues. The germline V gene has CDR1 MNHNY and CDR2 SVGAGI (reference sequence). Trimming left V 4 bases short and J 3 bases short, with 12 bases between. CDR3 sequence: CASSLSDGKETQYF. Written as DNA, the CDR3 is TGTGCCAGCAGTTTATCGGACGGAAAAGAGACCCAGTACTTC.

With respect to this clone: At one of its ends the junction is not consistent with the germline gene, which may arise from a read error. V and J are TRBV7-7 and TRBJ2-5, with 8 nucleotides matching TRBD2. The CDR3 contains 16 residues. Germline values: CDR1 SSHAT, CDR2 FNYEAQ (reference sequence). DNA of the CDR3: TGTGCTAGCAGCTTAGTATTGGGACTAGGCCAAGAGACCCAGTACTTC. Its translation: CASSLVLGLGQETQYF.

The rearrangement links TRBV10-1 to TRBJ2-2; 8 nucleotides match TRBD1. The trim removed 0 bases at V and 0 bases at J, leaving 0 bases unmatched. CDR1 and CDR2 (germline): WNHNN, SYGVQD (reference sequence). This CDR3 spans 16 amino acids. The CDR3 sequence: CASSESGQANTGELFF. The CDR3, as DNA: TGCGCCAGCAGTGAGTCGGGACAGGCGAACACCGGGGAGCTGTTTTTT.

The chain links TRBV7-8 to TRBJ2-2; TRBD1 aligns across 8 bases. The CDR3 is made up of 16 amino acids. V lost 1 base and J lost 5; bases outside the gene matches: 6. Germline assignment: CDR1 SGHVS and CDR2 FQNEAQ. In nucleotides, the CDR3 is TGTGCCAGCAGCTTAGGTCAGGGGGCAAAAACCGGGGAGCTGTTTTTT. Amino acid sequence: CASSLGQGAKTGELFF.

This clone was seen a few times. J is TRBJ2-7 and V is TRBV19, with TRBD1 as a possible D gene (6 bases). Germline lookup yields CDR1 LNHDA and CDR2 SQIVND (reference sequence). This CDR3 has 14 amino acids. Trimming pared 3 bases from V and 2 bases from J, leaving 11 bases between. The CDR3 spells CASSMGHPTYEQYF. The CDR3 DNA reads TGTGCCAGTAGTATGGGACATCCAACCTACGAGCAGTACTTC.

CDR3 nucleotide sequence: TGTGCCAGCAGCACCCACTCGATGGGCGAGCAGTACTTC. This encodes CASSTHSMGEQYF. This chain links TRBV11-2 with TRBJ2-7; D is unclear. CDR1 SGHAT and CDR2 FQNNGV come from the germline V gene. Trimming removed 5 bases at V and 6 bases at J, with 14 bases between. The CDR3 covers 13 residues.

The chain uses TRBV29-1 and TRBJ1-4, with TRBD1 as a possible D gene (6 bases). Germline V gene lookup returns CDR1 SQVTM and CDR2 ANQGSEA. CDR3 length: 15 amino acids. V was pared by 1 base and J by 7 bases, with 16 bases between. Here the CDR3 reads CSVEADTGRAEKLFF. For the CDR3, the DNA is TGCAGCGTTGAAGCCGACACAGGGAGGGCTGAAAAACTGTTTTTT.

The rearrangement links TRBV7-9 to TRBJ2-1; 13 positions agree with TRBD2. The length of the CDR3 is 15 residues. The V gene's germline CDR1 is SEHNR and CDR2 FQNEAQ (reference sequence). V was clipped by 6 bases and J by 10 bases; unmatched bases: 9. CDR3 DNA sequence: TGTGCCAGCAGTTTGACTAGCGGGGGGCAGGGGGAGCAGTTCTTC. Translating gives CASSLTSGGQGEQFF.

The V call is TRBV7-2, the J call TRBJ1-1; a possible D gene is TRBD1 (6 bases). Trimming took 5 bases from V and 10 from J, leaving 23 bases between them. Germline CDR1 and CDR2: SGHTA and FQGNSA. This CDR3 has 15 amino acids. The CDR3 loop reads CASSPRPTGEQGAFF. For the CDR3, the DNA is TGTGCCAGCAGCCCGCGCCCGACAGGAGAGCAGGGAGCTTTCTTT.

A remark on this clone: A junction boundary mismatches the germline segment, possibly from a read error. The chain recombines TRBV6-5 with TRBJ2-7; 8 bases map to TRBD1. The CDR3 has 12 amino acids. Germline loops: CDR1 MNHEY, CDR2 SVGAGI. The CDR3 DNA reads TGTGCCAGCAGTACCCAACGACAGGGGCAGGACTTC. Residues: CASSTQRQGQDF.

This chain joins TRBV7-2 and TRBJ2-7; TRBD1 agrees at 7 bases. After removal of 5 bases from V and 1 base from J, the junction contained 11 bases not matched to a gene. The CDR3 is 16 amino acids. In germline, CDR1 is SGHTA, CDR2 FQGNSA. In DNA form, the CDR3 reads TGTGCCAGCAGCCTACAACAGGGGCTCGGATCCTACGAGCAGTACTTC. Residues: CASSLQQGLGSYEQYF.

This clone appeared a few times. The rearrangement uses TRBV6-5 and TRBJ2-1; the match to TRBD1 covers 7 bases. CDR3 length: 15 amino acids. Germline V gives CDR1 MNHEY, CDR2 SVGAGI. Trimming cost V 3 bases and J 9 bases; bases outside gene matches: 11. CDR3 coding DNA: TGTGCCAGCAGTTATTCCGCGACAGGGTTCACTGAGCAGTTCTTC. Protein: CASSYSATGFTEQFF.

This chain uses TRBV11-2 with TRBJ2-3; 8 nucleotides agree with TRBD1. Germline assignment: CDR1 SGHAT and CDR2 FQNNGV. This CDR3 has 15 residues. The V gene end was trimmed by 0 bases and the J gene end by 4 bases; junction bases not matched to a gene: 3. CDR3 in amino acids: CASSLEDRVADTQYF. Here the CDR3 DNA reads TGTGCCAGCAGCTTAGAGGACAGGGTGGCAGATACGCAGTATTTT.

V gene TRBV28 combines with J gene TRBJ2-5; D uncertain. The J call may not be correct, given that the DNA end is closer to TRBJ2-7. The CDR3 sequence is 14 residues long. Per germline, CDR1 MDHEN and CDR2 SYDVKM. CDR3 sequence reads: CASSQVGTTYEQYF. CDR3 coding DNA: TGTGCCAGCAGCCAGGTGGGTACCACCTACGAGCAGTACTTC.

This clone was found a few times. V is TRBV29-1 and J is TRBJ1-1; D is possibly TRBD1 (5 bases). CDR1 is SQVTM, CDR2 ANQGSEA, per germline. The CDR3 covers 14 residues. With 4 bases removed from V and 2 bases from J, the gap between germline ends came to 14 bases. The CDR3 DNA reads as TGCAGCGTTGGGGGCTTAACAGGAAACACTGAAGCTTTCTTT. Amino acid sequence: CSVGGLTGNTEAFF.

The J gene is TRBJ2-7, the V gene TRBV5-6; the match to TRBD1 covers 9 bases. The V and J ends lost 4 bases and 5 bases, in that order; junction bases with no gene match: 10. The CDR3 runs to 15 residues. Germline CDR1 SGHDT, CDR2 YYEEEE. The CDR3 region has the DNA TGTGCCAGCAGCAAAGGACAGGGGAGGGTCAACGAGCAGTACTTC. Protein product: CASSKGQGRVNEQYF.

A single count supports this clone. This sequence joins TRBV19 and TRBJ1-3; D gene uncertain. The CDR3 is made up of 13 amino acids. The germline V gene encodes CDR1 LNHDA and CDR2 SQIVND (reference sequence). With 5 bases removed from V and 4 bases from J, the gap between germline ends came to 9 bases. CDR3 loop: CASSPPLGNTIYF. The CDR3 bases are TGTGCCAGTAGTCCCCCACTAGGAAACACCATATATTTT.

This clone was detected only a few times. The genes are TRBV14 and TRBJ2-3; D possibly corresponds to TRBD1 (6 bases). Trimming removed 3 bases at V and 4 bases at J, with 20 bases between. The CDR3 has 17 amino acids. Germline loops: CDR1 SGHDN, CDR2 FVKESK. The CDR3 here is CASSQRADRPTPDTQYF. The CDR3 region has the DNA TGTGCCAGCAGCCAGCGGGCCGACAGGCCCACCCCAGATACGCAGTATTTT.